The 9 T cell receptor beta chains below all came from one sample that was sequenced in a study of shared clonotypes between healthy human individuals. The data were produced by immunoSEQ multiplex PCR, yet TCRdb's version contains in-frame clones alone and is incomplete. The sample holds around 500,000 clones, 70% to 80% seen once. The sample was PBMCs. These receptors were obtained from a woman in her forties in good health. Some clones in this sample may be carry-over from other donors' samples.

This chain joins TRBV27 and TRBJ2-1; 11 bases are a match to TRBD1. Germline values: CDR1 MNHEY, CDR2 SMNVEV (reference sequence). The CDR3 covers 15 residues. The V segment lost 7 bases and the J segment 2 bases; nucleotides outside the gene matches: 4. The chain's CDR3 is CASTLGQGAYNEQFF. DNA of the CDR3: TGTGCCAGCACCTTGGGACAGGGGGCCTACAATGAGCAGTTCTTC.

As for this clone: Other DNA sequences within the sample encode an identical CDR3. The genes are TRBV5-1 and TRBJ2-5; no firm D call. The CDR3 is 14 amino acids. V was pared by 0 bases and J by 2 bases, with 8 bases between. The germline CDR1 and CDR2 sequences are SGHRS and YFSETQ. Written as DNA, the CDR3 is TGCGCCAGCAGCTTGGTTGGCTCACAAGAGACCCAGTACTTC. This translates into CASSLVGSQETQYF.

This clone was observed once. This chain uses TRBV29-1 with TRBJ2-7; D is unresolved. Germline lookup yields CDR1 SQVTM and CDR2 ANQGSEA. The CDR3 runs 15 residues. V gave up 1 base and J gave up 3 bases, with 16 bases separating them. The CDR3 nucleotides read TGCAGCGTTGAAGGGGGTCCGGGCCGGATCTACGAGCAGTACTTC. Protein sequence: CSVEGGPGRIYEQYF.

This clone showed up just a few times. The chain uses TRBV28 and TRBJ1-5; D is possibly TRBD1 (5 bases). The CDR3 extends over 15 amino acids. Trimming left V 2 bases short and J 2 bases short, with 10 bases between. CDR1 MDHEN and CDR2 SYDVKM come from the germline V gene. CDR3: CASSLAGGGNQPQHF. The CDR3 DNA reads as TGTGCCAGCAGTTTAGCCGGGGGAGGCAATCAGCCCCAGCATTTT.

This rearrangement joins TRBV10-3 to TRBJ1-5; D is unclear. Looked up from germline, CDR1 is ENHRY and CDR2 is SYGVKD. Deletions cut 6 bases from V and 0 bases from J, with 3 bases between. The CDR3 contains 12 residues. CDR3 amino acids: CAISGSNQPQHF. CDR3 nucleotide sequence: TGTGCCATCAGCGGTAGCAATCAGCCCCAGCATTTT.

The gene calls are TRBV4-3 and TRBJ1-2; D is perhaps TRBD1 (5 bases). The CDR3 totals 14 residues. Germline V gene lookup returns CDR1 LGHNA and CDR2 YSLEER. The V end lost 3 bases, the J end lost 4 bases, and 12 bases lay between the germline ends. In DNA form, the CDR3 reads TGCGCCAGCAGCCACGAGGGGTCTTCCTATGGCTACACCTTC. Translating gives CASSHEGSSYGYTF.

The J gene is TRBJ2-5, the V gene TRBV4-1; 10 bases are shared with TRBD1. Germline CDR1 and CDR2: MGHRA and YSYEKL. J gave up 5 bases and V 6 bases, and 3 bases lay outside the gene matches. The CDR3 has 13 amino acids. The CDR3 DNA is TGCGCCAGCAGGGGACAGGGGTTGGAGACCCAGTACTTC. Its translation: CASRGQGLETQYF.

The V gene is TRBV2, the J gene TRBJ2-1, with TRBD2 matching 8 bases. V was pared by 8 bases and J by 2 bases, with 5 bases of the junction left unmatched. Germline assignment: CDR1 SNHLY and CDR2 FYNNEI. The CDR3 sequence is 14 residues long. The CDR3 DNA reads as TGTGCCAGCGCCGGGACTAGGACCTACAATGAGCAGTTCTTC. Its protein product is CASAGTRTYNEQFF.

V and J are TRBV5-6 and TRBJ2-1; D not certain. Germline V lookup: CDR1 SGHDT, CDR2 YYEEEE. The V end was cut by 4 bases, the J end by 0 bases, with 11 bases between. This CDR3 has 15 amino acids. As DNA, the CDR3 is TGTGCCAGCAGCATAGGAACAAGCTCCTACAATGAGCAGTTCTTC. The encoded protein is CASSIGTSSYNEQFF.